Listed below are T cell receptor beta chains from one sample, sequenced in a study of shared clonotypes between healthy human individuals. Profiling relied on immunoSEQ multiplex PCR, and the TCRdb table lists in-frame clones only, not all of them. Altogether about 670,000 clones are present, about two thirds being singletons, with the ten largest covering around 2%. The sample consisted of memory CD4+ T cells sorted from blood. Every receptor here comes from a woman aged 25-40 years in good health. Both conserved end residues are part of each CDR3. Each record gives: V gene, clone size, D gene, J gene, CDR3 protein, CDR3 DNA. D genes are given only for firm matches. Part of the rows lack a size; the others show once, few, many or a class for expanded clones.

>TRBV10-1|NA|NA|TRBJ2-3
CASSEDRSDTQYF
TGCGCCAGCAGTGAGGACAGGTCAGATACGCAGTATTTT
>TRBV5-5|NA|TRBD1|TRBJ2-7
CASMRQGNYEQYF
TGTGCCAGCATGCGACAGGGCAACTACGAGCAGTACTTC
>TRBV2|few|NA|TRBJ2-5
CATSVSSGGKEETQYF
TGTGCCACCTCAGTGTCATCAGGAGGGAAGGAAGAGACCCAGTACTTC
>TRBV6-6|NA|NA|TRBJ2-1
CASRKQGERVNEQFF
TGTGCCAGCAGAAAACAGGGTGAGAGGGTCAATGAGCAGTTCTTC
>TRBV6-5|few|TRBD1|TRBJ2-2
CASRPGTVIGELFF
TGTGCCAGCCGTCCAGGGACAGTAATCGGGGAGCTGTTTTTT
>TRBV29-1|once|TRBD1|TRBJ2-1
CSVEGGQGINEQFF
TGCAGCGTTGAGGGCGGACAGGGGATCAATGAGCAGTTCTTC
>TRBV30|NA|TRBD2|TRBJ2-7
CASLGTSGSYEQYF
TGTGCCTCGCTCGGGACTAGCGGGAGCTACGAGCAGTACTTC
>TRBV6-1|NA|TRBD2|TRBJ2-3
CASSGRLAENTQYF
TGTGCCAGCAGTGGAAGACTAGCGGAAAATACGCAGTATTTT
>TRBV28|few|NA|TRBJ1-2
CASRAGSGGYTF
TGTGCCAGCAGGGCAGGTAGTGGAGGCTACACCTTC
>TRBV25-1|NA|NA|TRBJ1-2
CATAAGPGSGYTF
TGTGCCACTGCGGCAGGGCCAGGGTCTGGCTACACCTTC
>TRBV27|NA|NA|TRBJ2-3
CASSQIRSGDTQYF
TGTGCCAGCAGTCAAATCCGGTCCGGGGATACGCAGTATTTT